This T cell receptor beta chain derives from a study of OX40 agonist ivuxolimab in advanced cancers. On the study more broadly: A male proportion of approximately 80% was recorded, with mean age roughly 62 years and range roughly 20 to 85. Whole-study findings and limits: At 0.1 to 3.0 mg/kg and by week 6, CD4+ and CD8+ T cells in the blood had expanded clonally. Antigen specificity was not determined for the expanded peripheral T cells.

The assay was immunoSEQ multiplex PCR, and TCRdb's table has in-frame clones only and misses some. The sample yields some 70,000 clones, over 80% seen once. Points on this clone: Antigen unknown.

The V gene lost 2 bases and the J gene lost 7 bases, with 12 bases spanning the gap. The germline CDR1 and CDR2 sequences are MDHEN and SYDVKM. There are 14 residues in the CDR3. The TCR originated in an adult with an advanced solid tumor such as melanoma, head and neck, liver or kidney cancer. The gene calls are TRBV28 and TRBJ2-4; tentatively, D is TRBD1 (7 bases). Specimen: CD4+ or CD8+ T cells sorted from blood, collected in a trial of the OX40 agonist ivuxolimab. CDR3: CASSLQGGTNIQYF. As DNA, the CDR3 is TGTGCCAGCAGTTTACAGGGGGGTACGAACATTCAGTACTTC.